This T cell receptor beta chain was sequenced in a study of post-analysis software for immune sequencing data. Note on this clonotype: Its antigen is currently unknown.

Study results and caveats: Roughly five TRBV segments appeared more often in patients than in controls, and TRBV5-6, TRBV5-1 and TRBV20-1 were among these.

With V trimmed by 2 bases and J by 2 bases, 5 bases remained unmatched. There are 16 residues in the CDR3. Germline V CDR1 and CDR2: MDHEN, SYDVKM. Libraries were made from TCR beta cDNA, and they carried unique molecular identifiers. A single record per CDR3 protein comes from TCRdb applying MiXCR to the PCR reads. Of around 710,000 distinct CDR3 sequences listed, around 42% were seen once; the top ten hold 4.9%. This clonotype was sampled from a girl aged 5-17 years with multiple sclerosis. Sample: blood. The chain is built from TRBV28 and TRBJ2-3; 9 bases line up with TRBD2. The CDR3 DNA is TGTGCCAGCAGTTTAACGACTAGCGGCTACACAGATACGCAGTATTTT. This translates into CASSLTTSGYTDTQYF.